Listed below are T cell receptor beta chains from one sample, sequenced in a study of control samples from healthy donors and cancer patients. Assay used: immunoSEQ multiplex PCR; TCRdb lists only in-frame clones, some missing. This sample has 200,000 or so clones, with roughly 94% found just once. Specimen: blood. These receptors all stem from a man aged 50-59 years in good health. The CDR3 runs from the conserved cysteine through the conserved F or W. Fields, in order: clone size, V gene, J gene, D gene, CDR3 DNA, CDR3 protein. A D gene is named only where the DNA matches it firmly. A clone size is listed for some rows: how often the clone was seen (once, few, many), or a class if it is expanded.

few	TRBV18	TRBJ1-2	-	TGTGCCAGCTCACCCGAATTGGCCTATGGCTACACCTTC	CASSPELAYGYTF
-	TRBV9	TRBJ1-2	-	TGTGCCAGCAGCGCTGCGGGGTATGGCTACACCTTC	CASSAAGYGYTF
-	TRBV5-1	TRBJ2-4	-	TGCGCCAGCAGCTTGGCAGGTCGGGGCAAAAACATTCAGTACTTC	CASSLAGRGKNIQYF
-	TRBV5-8	TRBJ1-2	-	TGTGCCAGCAGCTTGATGGGACCGCGACAGTATGGCTACACCTTC	CASSLMGPRQYGYTF
-	TRBV28	TRBJ1-1	-	TGTGCCAGTGTGGCAGACCAAGCTTTCTTT	CASVADQAFF
-	TRBV12-3/TRBV12-4	TRBJ1-6	-	TGTGCCAGCAGTCTCCTACAGAATCCACCCCTCCACTTT	CASSLLQNPPLHF
-	TRBV19	TRBJ1-1	TRBD1	TGTGCCAGTAGTATCGTGGTCGGACAGGGGGCTCGTGGCACTGAAGCTTTCTTT	CASSIVVGQGARGTEAFF
-	TRBV18	TRBJ2-2	TRBD1	TGTGCCAGCTCACCGCGACAGGGGGACACCGGGGAGCTGTTTTTT	CASSPRQGDTGELFF
-	TRBV7-2	TRBJ2-3	TRBD2	TGTGCCAGCAGCCAAAAGCCGGGACTAGCAAGTTCAGATACGCAGTATTTT	CASSQKPGLASSDTQYF
-	TRBV28	TRBJ1-1	-	TGTGCCAGCAGTTTGAGTGGCGTCGAAGCTTTCTTT	CASSLSGVEAFF
-	TRBV6-1	TRBJ2-3	-	TGTGCCAGCAGTGATCGGGGGGCGTGGACAGATACGCAGTATTTT	CASSDRGAWTDTQYF
-	TRBV24-1	TRBJ1-3	-	TGTGCCACCAGTGATAATTCAATGACAGGTCTCTCTGGAAACACCATATATTTT	CATSDNSMTGLSGNTIYF
-	TRBV6-5	TRBJ2-1	-	TGTGCCAGCAGCTGGGGGGCCAATGAGCAGTTCTTC	CASSWGANEQFF
-	TRBV30	TRBJ1-2	-	TGTGCCTGGAGTGTTTATAGGGATCATGGCTACACCTTC	CAWSVYRDHGYTF
once	TRBV27	TRBJ2-1	-	TGTGCCAGCAGTTCCGAACAGGGAAATGAGCAGTTCTTC	CASSSEQGNEQFF
-	TRBV28	TRBJ1-6	TRBD1	TGTGCCAGCAGAACAGGGGGGAATTCACCCCTCCACTTT	CASRTGGNSPLHF
-	TRBV7-7	TRBJ2-3	TRBD1	TGTGCTAGCAGCCGGGGACAGGGGCCCACAGATACGCAGTATTTT	CASSRGQGPTDTQYF
-	TRBV7-3	TRBJ2-1	TRBD1	TGTGCCAGCAGCCCCCGGGACAGGAGGGCCGGCAATGAGCAGTTCTTC	CASSPRDRRAGNEQFF
-	TRBV5-1	TRBJ2-7	-	TGCGCCAGCAGCTTTGCCACCCGTGAGGACGAGCAGTACTTC	CASSFATREDEQYF
-	TRBV4-1	TRBJ1-5	-	TGCGCCAGCAGCCAAAGGACACCGGAGAATAGCAATCAGCCCCAGCATTTT	CASSQRTPENSNQPQHF
once	TRBV4-1	TRBJ1-1	TRBD1	TGCGCCAGCAGCCAAGGGGACAGGAACACTGAAGCTTTCTTT	CASSQGDRNTEAFF
-	TRBV11-2	TRBJ2-4	-	TGTGCCAGCTCCGACGGGGAGGCCAAAAACATTCAGTACTTC	CASSDGEAKNIQYF
-	TRBV5-1	TRBJ1-5	-	TGCGCCAGCAGCTTGCCGGTCTCATGGGATCAGCCCCAGCATTTT	CASSLPVSWDQPQHF
-	TRBV7-3	TRBJ1-2	-	TGTGCCAGCAGCTTAAATGCAGAGACATCAAGAATTAGGGGCTACACCTTC	CASSLNAETSRIRGYTF
-	TRBV6-6	TRBJ2-3	-	TGTGCCAGCAGTCAGGGACTGTCGCTACAGGCAGATACGCAGTATTTT	CASSQGLSLQADTQYF
-	TRBV6-5	TRBJ1-2	-	TGTGCCAGCAGACCCCCGGGAGCATATGGCTACACCTTC	CASRPPGAYGYTF
few	TRBV28	TRBJ1-5	-	TGTGCCAGCAGTTCCGGACTGCGGGGGAATCAGCCCCAGCATTTT	CASSSGLRGNQPQHF
-	TRBV29-1	TRBJ2-3	-	TGCAGCGTTATGGGGGCCGCCACAGATACGCAGTATTTT	CSVMGAATDTQYF
once	TRBV6-2/TRBV6-3	TRBJ2-1	TRBD2	TGTGCCAGCAGTCCATCACAGCGAGCGGGGGGTAATAATGAGCAGTTCTTC	CASSPSQRAGGNNEQFF
-	TRBV3-1/TRBV3-2	TRBJ1-5	-	TGTGCCAGCAGCCAAGAGGTGGGCAATCAGCCCCAGCATTTT	CASSQEVGNQPQHF
-	TRBV18	TRBJ2-5	TRBD1	TGTGCCAGCTCACCGAATATAGGACAGGGGGGAGAGACCCAGTACTTC	CASSPNIGQGGETQYF
-	TRBV5-1	TRBJ2-2	-	TGCGCCAGCAGCCCCGACACCGGGGAGCTGTTTTTT	CASSPDTGELFF
-	TRBV11-2	TRBJ1-2	TRBD1	TGTGCCAGCAGCTCCACACAGGGGGCCAACTATGGCTACACCTTC	CASSSTQGANYGYTF
once	TRBV12-5	TRBJ2-3	TRBD1	TGTGCTAGTGGACAGGGACAGGGGTCGGTCACAGATACGCAGTATTTT	CASGQGQGSVTDTQYF
-	TRBV20-1	TRBJ1-5	-	TGCAGTGCTAGCCCTGATCAGCCCCAGCATTTT	CSASPDQPQHF
once	TRBV5-1	TRBJ2-7	TRBD2	TGCGCCAGCAGCCCCCGGGGAGGGGCCTACGAGCAGTACTTC	CASSPRGGAYEQYF
-	TRBV5-1	TRBJ2-5	-	TGCGCCAGCAGCTTCGGCAGGATCTTGGCGGAGACCCAGTACTTC	CASSFGRILAETQYF
-	TRBV7-8	TRBJ2-3	-	TGTGCCAGCAGCGATAGAACCCTCCTGGGCACAGATACGCAGTATTTT	CASSDRTLLGTDTQYF
-	TRBV5-6	TRBJ2-5	TRBD1	TGTGCCAGCAGCTTGTGGGACAGGGGAGGAGGATACCAAGAGACCCAGTACTTC	CASSLWDRGGGYQETQYF
-	TRBV11-2	TRBJ2-7	-	TGTGCCAGCAGCTTAGATATCGGGACAATGGCCTACGAGCAGTACTTC	CASSLDIGTMAYEQYF
-	TRBV5-8	TRBJ2-1	-	TGTGCCAGCAGCTTACCCGTGTCAGTTATATCGAGGCAGTTCTTC	CASSLPVSVISRQFF
-	TRBV6-5	TRBJ2-3	TRBD1	TGTGCCAGCAGTTATAAGGGGGCGCTTGGCACAGATACGCAGTATTTT	CASSYKGALGTDTQYF
-	TRBV2	TRBJ1-1	TRBD1	TGTGCCAGCAGGGGGACAGGGGGCGCGTATACTGAAGCTTTCTTT	CASRGTGGAYTEAFF
-	TRBV9	TRBJ2-3	-	TGTGCCAGCAGCTCCACTCGAGGGGTCGTCACAGATACGCAGTATTTT	CASSSTRGVVTDTQYF
-	TRBV11-2	TRBJ2-5	-	TGTGCCAGCAGCTTCGACTCACAAGAGACCCAGTACTTC	CASSFDSQETQYF
-	TRBV7-8	TRBJ1-2	TRBD1	TGTGCCAGCAGTGTGACAGGGACGGGGTATGGCTACACCTTC	CASSVTGTGYGYTF
-	TRBV5-1	TRBJ2-2	-	TGCGCCAGCAGCTTGACGGTGGGGAACACCGGGGAGCTGTTTTTT	CASSLTVGNTGELFF
-	TRBV6-1	TRBJ1-1	-	TGTGCCAGCAGTGAAAGACAGCAAGCTGAAGCTTTCTTT	CASSERQQAEAFF
-	TRBV5-1	TRBJ2-5	-	TGCGCCAGCAGCTTGGGGGCGTCCCAAGAGACCCAGTACTTC	CASSLGASQETQYF
-	TRBV10-3	TRBJ1-4	-	TGTGCCTCCGGGCCCGGAGCAACTAATGAAAAACTGTTTTTT	CASGPGATNEKLFF
-	TRBV19	TRBJ1-1	-	TGTGCCAGTAGTATAGTAGTTAACACTGAAGCTTTCTTT	CASSIVVNTEAFF
-	TRBV4-1	TRBJ1-1	TRBD1	TGCGCCAGCAGCCATCTAAGACAGGGCCGGACTGAAGCTTTCTTT	CASSHLRQGRTEAFF